The 23 T cell receptor beta chains given below trace back to one sample, sequenced in a study of T cells in Graves' hyperthyroidism and ophthalmopathy (dated by TCRdb to the late 2010s). Receptor libraries were prepared by multiplex PCR. Instrument on record: Illumina HiSeq 2000. Amplification of TCR beta CDR3 regions was carried out from RNA transcripts. The first round of RT-PCR for the TCR CDR3 was performed with the HTBI primer set and the Qiagen OneStep RT-PCR kit. TCRdb's own reprocessing of the public reads used fastp at Q25 and MiXCR and kept productive beta chains. Entries are consolidated by CDR3 protein sequence, retaining the most common genes and DNA. In all, the sample holds 550,000 to 600,000 distinct CDR3 sequences, and 15% to 20% of those were seen once. Of the sample, 15% to 20% is held by the ten largest clones. The sample was blood. The receptor source for this set is a woman aged 18-30 years with Graves' hyperthyroidism.

This clonotype was counted between two and nine times. The V gene is TRBV20-1, the J gene TRBJ1-3; D remains ambiguous. CDR3 size: 14 residues. Trimming removed 5 bases from V and 0 bases from J, with 11 bases in between. Per germline, CDR1 DFQATT and CDR2 SNEGSKA (reference sequence). The CDR3 nucleotides are TGCAGTGCTGTCTTAGGAAGCTCTGGAAACACCATATATTTT. Its translation is CSAVLGSSGNTIYF.

In its sample, this clonotype was seen a few times. The chain recombines TRBV7-2 with TRBJ2-7; the D is unclear. Germline V lookup: CDR1 SGHTA, CDR2 FQGNSA. The CDR3 sequence is 13 residues long. V was clipped by 5 bases and J by 2 bases, with 10 bases between them. The CDR3 is CASSLSIAYEQYF. The DNA of the CDR3 is TGTGCCAGCAGCCTCTCGATAGCCTACGAGCAGTACTTC.

This clonotype appeared a few times. The chain links TRBV20-1 to TRBJ2-2; D ambiguous. This CDR3 contains 17 residues. The germline gives CDR1 DFQATT, CDR2 SNEGSKA (reference sequence). The ends were cut back, 2 bases at V and 6 bases at J, with 22 bases in the middle. The CDR3 DNA follows: TGCAGTGCTAGAAGTGTGAAGGGTATCCCTGACGCCGGGGAGCTGTTTTTT. It codes for CSARSVKGIPDAGELFF.

This clonotype showed up many times. V gene TRBV20-1 combines with J gene TRBJ1-2; 7 nucleotides match TRBD1. Germline-derived CDR1 and CDR2 are DFQATT and SNEGSKA (reference sequence). V shed 4 bases and J 0 bases; nucleotides not matched to a gene: 5. The CDR3 totals 14 residues. CDR3 residues: CSATDRVPNYGYTF. In nucleotides, the CDR3 is TGCAGTGCTACTGACAGGGTACCTAACTATGGCTACACCTTC.

The CDR3 nucleotides are TGTGCCAGCAGCCGGGGGGGCGGGAGGGCCCTAGATACGCAGTATTTT. This encodes CASSRGGGRALDTQYF. This chain connects TRBV7-2 to TRBJ2-3; 9 nucleotides agree with TRBD2. With V trimmed by 5 bases and J by 5 bases, 11 bases remained unmatched. This CDR3 is built from 16 residues. The germline V gene has CDR1 SGHTA and CDR2 FQGNSA.

The rearrangement links TRBV19 to TRBJ1-3; D remains ambiguous. V was clipped by 4 bases and J by 4 bases, with 11 bases between them. CDR1 LNHDA and CDR2 SQIVND come from the germline V gene (reference sequence). The CDR3 totals 14 residues. The CDR3 region is CASSRVAAGNTIYF. DNA of the CDR3: TGTGCCAGTAGTAGGGTCGCGGCGGGAAACACCATATATTTT.

This clonotype has just a few counts. The chain employs TRBV19 and TRBJ1-4; no firm D call. V shed 6 bases and J shed 3 bases, with 14 bases lying between them. Germline lookup yields CDR1 LNHDA and CDR2 SQIVND (reference sequence). The CDR3 is 15 residues long. CDR3 residues: CASRPRVAPNEKLFF. CDR3 DNA: TGTGCCAGTAGGCCCCGGGTGGCTCCTAATGAAAAACTGTTTTTT.

This clonotype was counted a few times. V and J are TRBV6-4 and TRBJ1-2, with TRBD1 matching 12 bases. The CDR3 has 15 amino acids. V shed 6 bases and J 3 bases; nucleotides not matched to a gene: 5. Germline lookup yields CDR1 MRHNA and CDR2 SNTAGT. The CDR3 coding sequence is TGTGCCAGCAGAGCCGGGACAGGGGGCTACTATGGCTACACCTTC. It translates to CASRAGTGGYYGYTF.

This clonotype was observed a handful of times. V gene TRBV24-1 combines with J gene TRBJ2-1; the match to TRBD2 covers 12 bases. Germline CDR1 reads KGHDR; CDR2 reads SFDVKD. This CDR3 region has 16 residues. The trim removed 3 bases at V and 9 bases at J, leaving 8 bases unmatched. The CDR3 region has the DNA TGTGCCACCAGTGATCCTAGCGGGGGGGCCTTTAGTGAGCAGTTCTTC. Its protein is CATSDPSGGAFSEQFF.

On this clonotype itself: Since the CDR3 does not end with the conserved phenylalanine or tryptophan, this likely comes from a read error. J is TRBJ1-3 and V is TRBV10-2; D remains unclear. The CDR3 covers 12 residues. Germline V gives CDR1 WSHSY, CDR2 SAAADI. V was pared by 5 bases and J by 8 bases, with 10 bases between. The CDR3: CASSPTADTIYL. The CDR3 DNA sequence: TGCGCCAGCAGTCCCACAGCCGACACCATATATCTT.

The sample holds a few counts of this clonotype. This chain links TRBV20-1 with TRBJ1-2; 7 bases are a match to TRBD1. Germline CDR1 reads DFQATT; CDR2 reads SNEGSKA (reference sequence). CDR3 length equals 13 residues. The V segment lost 5 bases and the J segment 8 bases; nucleotides outside the gene matches: 11. The CDR3 nucleotides are TGCAGTGCTTGGGACAGCTCCCCGGGGGGCTACACCTTC. Translation gives CSAWDSSPGGYTF.

This clonotype was seen only a few times. This chain connects TRBV27 to TRBJ1-4, with TRBD1 identical over 8 bases. Germline V gives CDR1 MNHEY, CDR2 SMNVEV (reference sequence). J was trimmed by 8 bases and V by 4 bases; bases with no gene match: 12. This CDR3 is 16 amino acids long. The CDR3 DNA follows: TGTGCCAGCAGTTCGTGGACAGGGCTTGAAGAGGAAAAACTGTTTTTT. Translation: CASSSWTGLEEEKLFF.

Notes on this clonotype: The junction departs from germline at one end; a sequencing error may be responsible. The CDR3 sequence is CASSLERGAKTGELFF. The DNA for the CDR3 is TGTGCCAGCAGTTTAGAACGGGGGGCGAAGACCGGGGAGCTGTTTTTT. The chain employs TRBV12-3 or TRBV12-4 and TRBJ2-2; possibly TRBD2 for D (7 bases). There are 16 residues in the CDR3.

J is TRBJ2-5 and V is TRBV6-1, with 10 bases identical to TRBD2. Germline V gives CDR1 MNHNS, CDR2 SASEGT. V lost 6 bases, J lost 7 bases, and 8 bases stayed unmatched. The CDR3 covers 14 residues. The CDR3 loop is CASRDSGGSGTQYF. The CDR3 DNA is TGTGCCAGCAGGGATAGCGGGGGGTCGGGGACCCAGTACTTC.

This clonotype has at least ten counts. The gene calls are TRBV11-2 and TRBJ2-7; 7 bases are shared with TRBD2. V trimming: 1 base; J trimming: 3 bases; junction bases outside the gene matches: 3. The germline V gene has CDR1 SGHAT and CDR2 FQNNGV. CDR3 size: 14 residues. For the CDR3, the DNA is TGTGCCAGCAGCTTAGTTGGACTAGACTACGAGCAGTACTTC. This translates into CASSLVGLDYEQYF.

In its sample, this clonotype was seen many times. CDR3 DNA: TGTGCCAGCAGCCCCTACGAAGAGACCCAGTACTTC. Translated, it gives CASSPYEETQYF. V usage is TRBV3-1 and J usage is TRBJ2-5; D gene unclear. Trimming pared 4 bases from V and 3 bases from J, leaving 6 bases between. This CDR3 comprises 12 residues. Germline CDR1 and CDR2: LGHDT and YNNKEL (reference sequence).

The chain carries TRBV20-1 and TRBJ2-1; TRBD2 aligns across 8 bases. CDR1 and CDR2 from the germline V gene are DFQATT and SNEGSKA (reference sequence). The V and J ends lost 1 base and 8 bases, in that order; junction bases with no gene match: 10. CDR3 length equals 15 residues. The CDR3 loop is CSARGLREGRDEQFF. In nucleotides, the CDR3 is TGCAGTGCTAGAGGTCTACGGGAGGGCCGCGATGAGCAGTTCTTC.

This clonotype was recorded a few times. The chain employs TRBV24-1 and TRBJ2-6; D possibly corresponds to TRBD1 (5 bases). CDR1 is KGHDR and CDR2 is SFDVKD in the germline V gene. The CDR3 is 15 residues long. With 3 bases removed from V and 1 base from J, the gap between germline ends came to 6 bases. The CDR3 loop is CATSDPGSGANVLTF. The CDR3 nucleotides read TGTGCCACCAGTGATCCAGGGTCTGGGGCCAACGTCCTGACTTTC.

Remarks on this clonotype: A read error may account for a junction end that differs from germline. The chain links TRBV7-2 to TRBJ2-7, with TRBD1 as a possible D gene (6 bases). Germline lookup yields CDR1 SGHTA and CDR2 FQGNSA. There are 16 residues in the CDR3. Here the CDR3 DNA reads TGTGCCAGCAGCAACCCACAGGGTGGGACCTCCTACGAGCGGTACTTC. Translating it yields CASSNPQGGTSYERYF.

The genes are TRBV25-1 and TRBJ2-1, with 15 bases that match TRBD2. The V segment lost 6 bases and the J segment 6 bases; nucleotides outside the gene matches: 6. Per the germline V gene, CDR1 is MGHDK and CDR2 is SYGVNS. This CDR3 spans 16 amino acids. The CDR3 sequence is CASSPPGLAGGNEQFF. The CDR3 DNA is TGTGCCAGCAGCCCACCGGGACTAGCGGGAGGCAATGAGCAGTTCTTC.

This clonotype has just a few counts. This chain joins TRBV24-1 and TRBJ1-5; D uncertain. Germline CDR1 and CDR2: KGHDR and SFDVKD. The CDR3 runs 12 residues. V lost 1 base and J lost 7, with 4 bases in between. As DNA, the CDR3 is TGTGCCACCAGTGATTTAAACCAGCCCCAGCATTTT. Residues: CATSDLNQPQHF.

The table lists this clonotype with a few counts. The chain links TRBV15 to TRBJ2-2; D possibly corresponds to TRBD2 (6 bases). Germline V CDR1 and CDR2: LNHNV, YYDKDF (reference sequence). Trimming removed 2 bases at V and 4 bases at J, with 17 bases between. The CDR3 loop spans 17 amino acids. This chain's CDR3 is CATSRNLQGLSTGELFF. The CDR3, as DNA: TGTGCCACCAGCAGAAACCTCCAGGGACTGAGCACCGGGGAGCTGTTTTTT.

This clonotype was seen ten or more times. A junction end diverges from the germline sequence, so it may reflect a read error. The rearrangement uses TRBV5-1 and TRBJ2-3; D is undetermined. Germline CDR1 is SGHRS and CDR2 is YFSETQ. There are 12 residues in the CDR3. DNA of the CDR3: TGTGCCAGCAGCTCCAACACAGATACGCAGTATTTT. It specifies CASSSNTDTQYF. The whole variable domain, remainder taken from reference TRBV5-1 and TRBJ2-3, is KAGVTQTPRYLIKTRGQQVTLSCSPISGHRSVSWYQQTPGQGLQFLFEYFSETQRNKGNFPGRFSGRQFSNSRSEMNVSTLELGDSALYLCASSSNTDTQYFGPGTRLTVL.